This is a list of T cell receptor beta chains from one sample in a study of cytomegalovirus exposure and HLA in healthy donors. Here immunoSEQ multiplex PCR was the method, and the copy in TCRdb shows in-frame clones only, minus some. This repertoire includes over 110,000 clones. The sample taken for sequencing was PBMCs. Receptors were obtained from a male donor in good health and CMV-seronegative. Each CDR3 is given without its conserved first and last residue. Fields, in order: J gene, V gene, CDR3 protein.

J: TRBJ2-1
V: TRBV7-9
CDR3: ASSSRLANEQF

J: TRBJ1-2
V: TRBV19
CDR3: ASGGQGRIWDGYT

J: TRBJ1-2
V: TRBV29-1
CDR3: SVDRGAYGYT

J: TRBJ1-2
V: TRBV9
CDR3: ASSVELDRLSGYT

J: TRBJ2-7
V: TRBV19
CDR3: ASSLIDGVYEQY

J: TRBJ1-1
V: TRBV29-1
CDR3: SVAQGVGNTEAF

J: TRBJ2-7
V: TRBV6-5
CDR3: ASSPSGTGNHEQY

J: TRBJ1-6
V: TRBV5-4
CDR3: ASSSGGAPTYNSPLH

J: TRBJ2-1
V: TRBV6-6
CDR3: ASSYSGGGNEQF

J: TRBJ1-1
V: TRBV9
CDR3: ASSSGGPVGNTEAF

J: TRBJ2-7
V: TRBV15
CDR3: ATSSLLAGGQY

J: TRBJ1-2
V: TRBV28
CDR3: ASSERQGTRHGYT

J: TRBJ2-3
V: TRBV9
CDR3: ASSVGASGRTDTQY

J: TRBJ2-1
V: TRBV4-1
CDR3: ASSSEGVLREQF

J: TRBJ2-2
V: TRBV5-1
CDR3: ASSLQTGADTGELF

J: TRBJ2-6
V: TRBV4-1
CDR3: ASSPAGKSSGANVLT

J: TRBJ1-5
V: TRBV28
CDR3: ASSWTGRNQPQH

J: TRBJ1-5
V: TRBV29-1
CDR3: SVGEHPNQPQH

J: TRBJ2-3
V: TRBV6-1
CDR3: ASSEAQRGADTQY

J: TRBJ2-7
V: TRBV27
CDR3: AVRQGRNEQY

J: -
V: TRBV29-1
CDR3: SALAGGPYEQY

J: TRBJ1-1
V: TRBV19
CDR3: ALGGRGRTEAF

J: TRBJ2-7
V: TRBV5-4
CDR3: ASSAWTGNDEQY

J: TRBJ1-1
V: TRBV29-1
CDR3: SAKPRTGLGVAF

J: TRBJ1-3
V: TRBV19
CDR3: ASSIRGQGSGNTIY

J: TRBJ2-2
V: TRBV18
CDR3: ASSRGGHLNTGELF

J: TRBJ2-7
V: TRBV6-6
CDR3: PSQRQGNEQY

J: TRBJ2-1
V: TRBV18
CDR3: ASSPPAALAGMYNEQF